This T cell receptor (beta chain) was recorded in a study of blood T cells in healthy people across ages. Study observations and caveats: It was held that the diversity estimates obtained from one million T cells were underestimates.

The use of a sample-barcoded 5' primer and a J-beta primer mix characterized a second PCR of about 7 to 12 cycles. TCRdb redid the calling of the 5' RACE reads with MiXCR, one entry per CDR3 protein. The table includes about 1 million distinct CDR3 sequences, roughly 45% detected once. Remarks on this clonotype: The antigen remains unidentified.

This clonotype was sampled from a woman aged 60-75 years in good health. The sequenced sample was blood.

The CDR3 nucleotides read TGTGCCAGCAGCGTCAGCGGGAGCGGCTACGAGCAGTTCTTC. It specifies CASSVSGSGYEQFF. The chain couples TRBV9 to TRBJ2-1, with TRBD2 identical over 8 bases. The junction had 8 bases not matched to a gene; V was cut back by 2 bases and J by 10 bases. The CDR3 runs to 14 residues. Germline V gives CDR1 SGDLS, CDR2 YYNGEE.